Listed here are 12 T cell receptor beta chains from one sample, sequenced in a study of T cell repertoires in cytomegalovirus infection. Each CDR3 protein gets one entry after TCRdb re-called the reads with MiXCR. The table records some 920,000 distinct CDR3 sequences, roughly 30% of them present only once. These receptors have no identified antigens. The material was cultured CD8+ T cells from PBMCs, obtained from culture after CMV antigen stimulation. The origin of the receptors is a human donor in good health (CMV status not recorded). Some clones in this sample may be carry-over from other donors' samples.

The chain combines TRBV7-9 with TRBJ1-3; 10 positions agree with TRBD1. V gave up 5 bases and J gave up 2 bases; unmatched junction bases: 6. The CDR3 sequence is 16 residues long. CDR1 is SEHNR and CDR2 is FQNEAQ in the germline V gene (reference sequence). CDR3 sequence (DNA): TGTGCCAGCAGCCCGGGACAGGGGCTGCCTGGAAACACCATATATTTT. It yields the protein CASSPGQGLPGNTIYF.

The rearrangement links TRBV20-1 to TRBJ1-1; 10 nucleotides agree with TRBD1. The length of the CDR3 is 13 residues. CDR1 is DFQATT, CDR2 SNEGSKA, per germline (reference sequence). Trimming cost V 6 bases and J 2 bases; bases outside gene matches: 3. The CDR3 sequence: CSAWTGGNTEAFF. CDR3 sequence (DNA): TGCAGTGCCTGGACAGGGGGAAACACTGAAGCTTTCTTT.

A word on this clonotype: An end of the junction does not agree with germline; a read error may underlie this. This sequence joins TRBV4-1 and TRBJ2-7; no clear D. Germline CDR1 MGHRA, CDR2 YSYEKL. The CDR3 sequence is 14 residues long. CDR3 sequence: CASSLLGRSYEQYF. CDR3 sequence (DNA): TGTGCCAGCAGTTTATTGGGCAGATCCTACGAGCAGTACTTC.

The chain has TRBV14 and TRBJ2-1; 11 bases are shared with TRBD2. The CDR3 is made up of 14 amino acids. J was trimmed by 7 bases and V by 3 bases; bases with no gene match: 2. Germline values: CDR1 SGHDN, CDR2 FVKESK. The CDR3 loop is CASSQVAGGNEQFF. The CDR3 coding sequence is TGTGCCAGCAGCCAGGTAGCGGGGGGGAATGAGCAGTTCTTC. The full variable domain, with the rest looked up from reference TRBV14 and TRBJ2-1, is EAGVTQFPSHSVIEKGQTVTLRCDPISGHDNLYWYRRVMGKEIKFLLHFVKESKQDESGMPNNRFLAERTGGTYSTLKVQPAELEDSGVYFCASSQVAGGNEQFFGPGTRLTVL.

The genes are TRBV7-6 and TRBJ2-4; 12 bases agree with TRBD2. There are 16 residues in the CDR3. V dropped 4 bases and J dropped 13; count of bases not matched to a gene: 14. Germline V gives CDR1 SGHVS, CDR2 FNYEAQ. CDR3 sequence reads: CASSSRTSGASGEQYF. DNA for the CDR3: TGTGCCAGCAGCTCTCGGACTAGCGGGGCTTCGGGGGAACAGTACTTC.

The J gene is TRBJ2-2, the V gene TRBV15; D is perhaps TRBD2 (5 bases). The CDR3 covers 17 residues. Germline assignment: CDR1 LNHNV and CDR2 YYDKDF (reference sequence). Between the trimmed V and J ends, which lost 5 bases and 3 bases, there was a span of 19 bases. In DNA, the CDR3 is TGTGCCACCAGCCCTATCGGCGTCGGAGGAGACACCGGGGAGCTGTTTTTT. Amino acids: CATSPIGVGGDTGELFF.

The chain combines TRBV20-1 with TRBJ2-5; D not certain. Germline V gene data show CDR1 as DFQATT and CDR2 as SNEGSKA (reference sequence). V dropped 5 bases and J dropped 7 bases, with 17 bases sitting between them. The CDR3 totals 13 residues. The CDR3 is CSAVYRDRSTQYF. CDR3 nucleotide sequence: TGCAGTGCTGTTTACAGAGACCGCTCGACCCAGTACTTC.

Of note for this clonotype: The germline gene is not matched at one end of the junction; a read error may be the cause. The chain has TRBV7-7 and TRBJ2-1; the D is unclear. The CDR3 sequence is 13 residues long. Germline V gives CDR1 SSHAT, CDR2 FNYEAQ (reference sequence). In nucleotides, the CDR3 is TGTGCTAGCAGCCTTGCCCGGGCTGCTGAGCAGTTCTTC. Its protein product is CASSLARAAEQFF. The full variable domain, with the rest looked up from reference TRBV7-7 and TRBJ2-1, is GAGVSQSPRYKVTKRGQDVTLRCDPISSHATLYWYQQALGQGPEFLTYFNYEAQPDKSGLPSDRFSAERPEGSISTLTIQRTEQRDSAMYRCASSLARAAEQFFGPGTRLTVL.

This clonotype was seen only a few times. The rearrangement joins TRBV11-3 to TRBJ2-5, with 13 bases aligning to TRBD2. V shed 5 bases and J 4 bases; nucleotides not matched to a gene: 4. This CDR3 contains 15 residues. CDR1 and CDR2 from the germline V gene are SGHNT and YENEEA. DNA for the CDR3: TGTGCCAGCAGCAGGACTAGCGGGAGCTCAGAGACCCAGTACTTC. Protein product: CASSRTSGSSETQYF. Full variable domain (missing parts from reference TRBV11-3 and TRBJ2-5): EAGVVQSPRYKIIEKKQPVAFWCNPISGHNTLYWYLQNLGQGPELLIRYENEEAVDDSQLPKDRFSAERLKGVDSTLKIQPAELGDSAVYLCASSRTSGSSETQYFGPGTRLLVL.

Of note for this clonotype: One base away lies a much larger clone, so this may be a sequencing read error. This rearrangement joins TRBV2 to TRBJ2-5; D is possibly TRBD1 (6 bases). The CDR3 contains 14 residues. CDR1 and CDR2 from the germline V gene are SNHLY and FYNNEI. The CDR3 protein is CASSEDRVQETLYF. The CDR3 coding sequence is TGTGCCAGCAGTGAAGACAGGGTCCAAGAGACCCTGTACTTC.

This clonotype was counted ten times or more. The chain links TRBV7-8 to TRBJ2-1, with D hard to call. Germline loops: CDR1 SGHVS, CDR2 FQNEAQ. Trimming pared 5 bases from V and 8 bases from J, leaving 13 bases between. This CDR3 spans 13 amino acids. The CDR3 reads CASSLPPSDEQFF. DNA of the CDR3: TGTGCCAGCAGCCTCCCCCCTTCCGATGAGCAGTTCTTC.

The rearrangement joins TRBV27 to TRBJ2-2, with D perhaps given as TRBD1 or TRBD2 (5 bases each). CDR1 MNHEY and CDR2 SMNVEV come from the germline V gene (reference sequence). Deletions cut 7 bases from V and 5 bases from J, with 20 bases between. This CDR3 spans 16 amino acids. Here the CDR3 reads CASTRGTSRRTGELFF. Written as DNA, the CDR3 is TGTGCCAGCACACGAGGGACGTCCAGAAGGACCGGGGAGCTGTTTTTT.